This T cell receptor beta chain was recovered during a study of shared clonotypes between healthy human individuals. Study background: Each donor had three CD4 naive, three CD4 memory, two CD8 naive and one CD8 memory plate. The study, taken as a whole, reports: Relative to memory subsets, naive subsets generally showed larger estimated richness.

Among the donors, all were Caucasian adults who lived in Nashville, Tennessee. The CDR3 sequence is 14 residues long. Germline V gene sequence: CDR1 MDHEN, CDR2 SYDVKM. The trim removed 6 bases at V and 6 bases at J, leaving 6 bases unmatched. Details on this clone: Its antigen is undetermined.

The data were produced by immunoSEQ multiplex PCR, yet TCRdb's version contains in-frame clones alone and is incomplete. The repertoire holds approximately 500,000 clones, with almost 97% as singletons. V gene TRBV28 combines with J gene TRBJ2-3; 10 bases map to TRBD1. This TCR was sampled from a woman under 40 in good health. The sequencing sample was made of naive CD4+ T cells sorted from blood. As to subset: CD45RA+ positively selected. CDR3 in DNA: TGTGCCAGCAGAACTCCGGGACAGGGGGATACGCAGTATTTT. Its translation: CASRTPGQGDTQYF.